This T cell receptor (beta chain) was found in a study of blood T cell repertoires in COVID-19. The CDR3 covers 13 residues. Trimming pared 3 bases from V and 8 bases from J, leaving 13 bases between. In the original workflow: Amplifying reference gene primers gave estimates of nucleated cell counts. Here immunoSEQ multiplex PCR was the method, and the copy in TCRdb shows in-frame clones only, minus some. The DNA was the basis for D and trimming; V, J and clone size are from that table. The sample lists over 250,000 clones, 88% occurring once. The source of this sequence is a man in his sixties who had recovered from COVID-19. The V call is TRBV12-3 or TRBV12-4, the J call TRBJ1-2; possible D gene TRBD1, 6 bases. Material for sequencing was peripheral blood. The CDR3 region is CASSFGGGQGYTF. The CDR3 DNA follows: TGTGCCAGCAGTTTCGGTGGGGGCCAAGGCTACACCTTC.